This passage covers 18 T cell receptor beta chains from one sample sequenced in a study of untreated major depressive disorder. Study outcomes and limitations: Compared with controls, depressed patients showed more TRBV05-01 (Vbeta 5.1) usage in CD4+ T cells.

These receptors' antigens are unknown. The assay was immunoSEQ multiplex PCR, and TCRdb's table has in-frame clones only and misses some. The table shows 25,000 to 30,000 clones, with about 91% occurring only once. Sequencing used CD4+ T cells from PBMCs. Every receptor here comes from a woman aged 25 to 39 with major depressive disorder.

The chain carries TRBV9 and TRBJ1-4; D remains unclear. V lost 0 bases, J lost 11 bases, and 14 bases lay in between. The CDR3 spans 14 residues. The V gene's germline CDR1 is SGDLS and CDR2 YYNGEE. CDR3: CASSVGAGFGKLFF. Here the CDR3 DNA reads TGTGCCAGCAGCGTAGGGGCAGGCTTCGGGAAACTGTTTTTT.

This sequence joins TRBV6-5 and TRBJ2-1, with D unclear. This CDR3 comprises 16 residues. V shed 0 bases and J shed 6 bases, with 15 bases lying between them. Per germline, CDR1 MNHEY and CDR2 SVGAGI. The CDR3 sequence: CASSYSYGWSFNEQFF. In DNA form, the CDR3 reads TGTGCCAGCAGTTACTCATATGGGTGGTCGTTCAATGAGCAGTTCTTC.

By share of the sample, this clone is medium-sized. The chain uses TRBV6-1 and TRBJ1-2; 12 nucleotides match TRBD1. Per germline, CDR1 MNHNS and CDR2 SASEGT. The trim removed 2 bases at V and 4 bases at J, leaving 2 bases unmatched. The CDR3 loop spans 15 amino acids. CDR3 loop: CASSERDRGPYGYTF. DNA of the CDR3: TGTGCCAGCAGTGAAAGGGACAGGGGGCCCTATGGCTACACCTTC.

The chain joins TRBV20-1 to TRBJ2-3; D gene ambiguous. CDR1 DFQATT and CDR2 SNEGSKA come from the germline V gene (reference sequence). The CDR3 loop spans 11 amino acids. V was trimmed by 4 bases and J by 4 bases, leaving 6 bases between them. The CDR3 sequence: CSAKGPDTQYF. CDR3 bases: TGCAGTGCTAAGGGTCCAGATACGCAGTATTTT.

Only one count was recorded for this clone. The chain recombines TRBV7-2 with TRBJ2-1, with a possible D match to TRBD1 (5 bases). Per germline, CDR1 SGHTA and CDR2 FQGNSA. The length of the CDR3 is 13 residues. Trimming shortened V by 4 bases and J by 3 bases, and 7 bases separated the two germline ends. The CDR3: CASSWTFYNEQFF. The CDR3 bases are TGTGCCAGCAGCTGGACATTCTACAATGAGCAGTTCTTC.

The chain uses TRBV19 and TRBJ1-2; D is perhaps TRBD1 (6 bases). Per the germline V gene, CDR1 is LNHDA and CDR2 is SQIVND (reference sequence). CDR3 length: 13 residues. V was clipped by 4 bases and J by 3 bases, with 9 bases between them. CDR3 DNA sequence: TGTGCCAGTAGTAAACAGGGTGACTATGGCTACACCTTC. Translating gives CASSKQGDYGYTF.

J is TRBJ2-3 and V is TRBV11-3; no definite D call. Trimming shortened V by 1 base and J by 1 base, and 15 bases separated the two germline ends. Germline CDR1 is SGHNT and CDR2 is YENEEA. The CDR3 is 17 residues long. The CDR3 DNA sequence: TGTGCCAGCAGCTTAGGCGTCCTGGGTTGGGGCACAGATACGCAGTATTTT. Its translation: CASSLGVLGWGTDTQYF.

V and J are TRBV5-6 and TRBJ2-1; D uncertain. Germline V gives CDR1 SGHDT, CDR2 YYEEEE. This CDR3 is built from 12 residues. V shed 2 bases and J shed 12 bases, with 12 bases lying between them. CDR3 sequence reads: CASSLGSIGQFF. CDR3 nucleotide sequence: TGTGCCAGCAGCTTAGGGTCTATAGGGCAGTTCTTC. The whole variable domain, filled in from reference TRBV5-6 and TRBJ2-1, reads DAGVTQSPTHLIKTRGQQVTLRCSPKSGHDTVSWYQQALGQGPQFIFQYYEEEERQRGNFPDRFSGHQFPNYSSELNVNALLLGDSALYLCASSLGSIGQFFGPGTRLTVL.

The CDR3 nucleotides read TGTGCCAGCAGCCCCCCCAGGGGGGGCCTCTACGAGCAGTACTTC. This codes for CASSPPRGGLYEQYF. The chain is built from TRBV7-9 and TRBJ2-7; TRBD1 or TRBD2 may be the D gene (7 bases each). The length of the CDR3 is 15 residues. V dropped 5 bases and J dropped 3 bases, with 17 bases sitting between them. Germline V gene lookup returns CDR1 SEHNR and CDR2 FQNEAQ (reference sequence).

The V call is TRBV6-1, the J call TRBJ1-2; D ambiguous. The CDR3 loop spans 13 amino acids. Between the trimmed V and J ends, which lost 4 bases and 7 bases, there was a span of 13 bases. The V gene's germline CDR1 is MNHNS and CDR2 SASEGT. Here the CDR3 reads CASSGGNWGGYTF. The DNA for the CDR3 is TGTGCCAGCAGTGGCGGGAATTGGGGTGGCTACACCTTC.

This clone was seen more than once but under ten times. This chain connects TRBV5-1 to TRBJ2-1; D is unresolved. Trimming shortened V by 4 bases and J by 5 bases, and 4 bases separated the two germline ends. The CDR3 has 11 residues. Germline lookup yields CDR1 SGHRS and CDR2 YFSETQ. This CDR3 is CASSPHNEQFF. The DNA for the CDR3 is TGCGCCAGCAGCCCCCACAATGAGCAGTTCTTC.

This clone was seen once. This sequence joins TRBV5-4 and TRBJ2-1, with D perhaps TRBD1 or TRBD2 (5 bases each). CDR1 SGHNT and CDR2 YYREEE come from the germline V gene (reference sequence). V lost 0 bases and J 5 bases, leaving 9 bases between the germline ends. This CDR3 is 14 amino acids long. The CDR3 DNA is TGTGCCAGCAGCTTGGCGGGGACCCACAATGAGCAGTTCTTC. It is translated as CASSLAGTHNEQFF. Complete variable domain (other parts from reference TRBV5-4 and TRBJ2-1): ETGVTQSPTHLIKTRGQQVTLRCSSQSGHNTVSWYQQALGQGPQFIFQYYREEENGRGNFPPRFSGLQFPNYSSELNVNALELDDSALYLCASSLAGTHNEQFFGPGTRLTVL.

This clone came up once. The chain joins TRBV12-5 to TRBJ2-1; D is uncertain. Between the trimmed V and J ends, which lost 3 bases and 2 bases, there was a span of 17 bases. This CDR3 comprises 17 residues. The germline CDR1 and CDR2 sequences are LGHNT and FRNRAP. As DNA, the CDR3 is TGTGCTAGTGGTTTCAGTCTAAGGACCTTCCCCTACAATGAGCAGTTCTTC. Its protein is CASGFSLRTFPYNEQFF.

CDR3 coding DNA: TGTGCCAGCAGCTCCCCCGGGACAGGGAACGAAAAACTGTTTTTT. It is translated as CASSSPGTGNEKLFF. J is TRBJ1-4 and V is TRBV7-9; 9 bases match TRBD1. The CDR3 contains 15 residues. CDR1 SEHNR and CDR2 FQNEAQ come from the germline V gene (reference sequence). V lost 4 bases to trimming and J lost 8 bases; unmatched junction nucleotides: 8.

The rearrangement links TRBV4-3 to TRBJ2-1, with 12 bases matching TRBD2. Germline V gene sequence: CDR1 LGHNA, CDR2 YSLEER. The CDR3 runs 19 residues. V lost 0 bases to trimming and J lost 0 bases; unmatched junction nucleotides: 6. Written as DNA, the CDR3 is TGCGCCAGCAGCCAAGATGGACTAGCGGGGTCCCGCTCCTACAATGAGCAGTTCTTC. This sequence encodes CASSQDGLAGSRSYNEQFF.

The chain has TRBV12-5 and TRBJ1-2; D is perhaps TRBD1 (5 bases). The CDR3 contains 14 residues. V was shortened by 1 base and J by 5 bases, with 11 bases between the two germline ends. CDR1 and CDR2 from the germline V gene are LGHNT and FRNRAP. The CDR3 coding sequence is TGTGCTAGTGGTTTGGGTGCAGGGATATATGGCTACACCTTC. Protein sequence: CASGLGAGIYGYTF.

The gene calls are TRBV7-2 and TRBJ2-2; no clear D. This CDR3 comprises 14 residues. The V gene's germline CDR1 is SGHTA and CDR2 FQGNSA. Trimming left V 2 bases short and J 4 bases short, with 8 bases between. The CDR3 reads CASSLYASTGELFF. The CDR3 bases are TGTGCCAGCAGCTTATACGCCTCCACCGGGGAGCTGTTTTTT.

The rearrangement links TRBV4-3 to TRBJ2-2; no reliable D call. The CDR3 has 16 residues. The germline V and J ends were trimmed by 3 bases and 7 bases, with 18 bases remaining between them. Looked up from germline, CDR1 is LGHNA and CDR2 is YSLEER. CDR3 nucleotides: TGCGCCAGCAGCCAGGCCTGGCGGCAGGAAATCGGGGAGCTGTTTTTT. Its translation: CASSQAWRQEIGELFF.